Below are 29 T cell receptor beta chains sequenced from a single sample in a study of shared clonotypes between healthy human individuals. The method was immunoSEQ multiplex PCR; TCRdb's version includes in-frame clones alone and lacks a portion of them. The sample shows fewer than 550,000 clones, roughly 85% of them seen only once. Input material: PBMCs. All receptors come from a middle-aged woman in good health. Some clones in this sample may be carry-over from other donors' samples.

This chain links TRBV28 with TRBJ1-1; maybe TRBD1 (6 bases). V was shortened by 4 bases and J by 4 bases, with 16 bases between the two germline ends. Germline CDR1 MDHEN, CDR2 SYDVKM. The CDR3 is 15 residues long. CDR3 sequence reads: CASSSTGSGRTEAFF. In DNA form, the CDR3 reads TGTGCCAGCAGTTCCACAGGGTCGGGACGCACTGAAGCTTTCTTT. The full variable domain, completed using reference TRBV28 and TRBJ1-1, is DVKVTQSSRYLVKRTGEKVFLECVQDMDHENMFWYRQDPGLGLRLIYFSYDVKMKEKGDIPEGYSVSREKKERFSLILESASTNQTSMYLCASSSTGSGRTEAFFGQGTRLTVV.

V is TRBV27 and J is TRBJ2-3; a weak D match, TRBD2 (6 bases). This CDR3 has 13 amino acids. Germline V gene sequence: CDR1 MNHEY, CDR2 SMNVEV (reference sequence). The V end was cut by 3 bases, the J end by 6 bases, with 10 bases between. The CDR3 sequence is CASSLGGSDTQYF. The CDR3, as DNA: TGTGCCAGCAGTTTGGGGGGTTCCGATACGCAGTATTTT.

The CDR3 loop reads CASSLVGRKNSPLHF. The CDR3 DNA reads TGTGCCAGCAGCTTGGTGGGACGGAAAAATTCACCCCTCCACTTT. J is TRBJ1-6 and V is TRBV5-6, with a weak D call TRBD1 (5 bases). The V gene's germline CDR1 is SGHDT and CDR2 YYEEEE. V was shortened by 0 bases and J by 7 bases, with 11 bases between the two germline ends. The CDR3 totals 15 residues.

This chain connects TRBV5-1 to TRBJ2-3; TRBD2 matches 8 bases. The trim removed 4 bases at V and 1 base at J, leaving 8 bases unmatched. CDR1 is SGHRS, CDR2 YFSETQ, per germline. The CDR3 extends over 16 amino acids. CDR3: CASSPAAGVGTDTQYF. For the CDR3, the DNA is TGCGCCAGCAGCCCCGCAGCGGGAGTTGGCACAGATACGCAGTATTTT.

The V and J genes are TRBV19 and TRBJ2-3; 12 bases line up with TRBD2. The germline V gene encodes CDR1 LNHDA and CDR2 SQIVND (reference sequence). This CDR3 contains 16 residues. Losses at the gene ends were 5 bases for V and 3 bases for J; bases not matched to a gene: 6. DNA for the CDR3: TGTGCCAGTAGTTCTCGACTAGCGGGAGTGACAGATACGCAGTATTTT. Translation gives CASSSRLAGVTDTQYF.

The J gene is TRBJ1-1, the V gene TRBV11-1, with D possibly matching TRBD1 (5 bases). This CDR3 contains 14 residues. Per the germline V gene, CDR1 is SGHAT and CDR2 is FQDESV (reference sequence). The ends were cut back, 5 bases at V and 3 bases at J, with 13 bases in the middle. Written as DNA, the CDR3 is TGTGCCAGCAGCCTAGTGGGGGAGGACACTGAAGCTTTCTTT. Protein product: CASSLVGEDTEAFF.

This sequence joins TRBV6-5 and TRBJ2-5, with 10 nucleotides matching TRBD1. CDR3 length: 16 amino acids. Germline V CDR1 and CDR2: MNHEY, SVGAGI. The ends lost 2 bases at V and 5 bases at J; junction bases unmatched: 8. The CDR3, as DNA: TGTGCCAGCAGTTACCTCCGGACAGGGGGTAGGGAGACCCAGTACTTC. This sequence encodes CASSYLRTGGRETQYF.

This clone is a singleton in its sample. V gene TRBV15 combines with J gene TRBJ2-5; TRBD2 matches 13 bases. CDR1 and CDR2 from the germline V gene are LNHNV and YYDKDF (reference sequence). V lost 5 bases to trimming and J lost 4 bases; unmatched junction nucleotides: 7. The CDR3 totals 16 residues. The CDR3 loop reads CATSGPGLAGLETQYF. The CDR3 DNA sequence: TGTGCCACCAGCGGACCGGGACTAGCGGGATTAGAGACCCAGTACTTC.

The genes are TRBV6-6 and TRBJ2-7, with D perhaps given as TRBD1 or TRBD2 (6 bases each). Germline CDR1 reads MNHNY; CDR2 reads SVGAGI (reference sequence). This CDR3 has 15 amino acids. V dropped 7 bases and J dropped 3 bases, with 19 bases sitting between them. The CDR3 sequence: CASTRRGTSVYEQYF. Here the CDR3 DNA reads TGTGCCAGCACCCGGAGGGGGACATCAGTCTACGAGCAGTACTTC.

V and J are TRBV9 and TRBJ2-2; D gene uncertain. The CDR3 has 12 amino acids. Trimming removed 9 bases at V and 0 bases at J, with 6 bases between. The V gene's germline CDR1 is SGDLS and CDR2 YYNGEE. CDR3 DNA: TGTGCCACGGGCCCGAACACCGGGGAGCTGTTTTTT. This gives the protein CATGPNTGELFF.

As DNA, the CDR3 is TGTGCCAGCAGCTTGCAGGGGCCTAAAGAGACCCAGTACTTC. Its protein product is CASSLQGPKETQYF. V is TRBV5-6 and J is TRBJ2-5; D possibly corresponds to TRBD1 (6 bases). V shed 1 base and J shed 3 bases, with 10 bases lying between them. Germline values: CDR1 SGHDT, CDR2 YYEEEE. The CDR3 covers 14 residues.

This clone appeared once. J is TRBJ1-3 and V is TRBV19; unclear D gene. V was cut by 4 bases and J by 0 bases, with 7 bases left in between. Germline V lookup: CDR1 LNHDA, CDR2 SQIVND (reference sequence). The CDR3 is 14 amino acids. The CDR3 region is CASSKLSSGNTIYF. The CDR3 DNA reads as TGTGCCAGTAGTAAACTGTCCTCTGGAAACACCATATATTTT.

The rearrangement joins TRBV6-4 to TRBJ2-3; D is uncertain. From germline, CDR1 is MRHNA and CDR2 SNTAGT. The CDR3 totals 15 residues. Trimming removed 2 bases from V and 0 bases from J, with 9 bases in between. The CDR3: CASSDAASSTDTQYF. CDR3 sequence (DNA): TGTGCCAGCAGTGACGCGGCCTCAAGCACAGATACGCAGTATTTT.

Here the CDR3 reads CASRQTGSGANVLTF. Written as DNA, the CDR3 is TGTGCCAGCAGACAAACAGGGTCTGGGGCCAACGTCCTGACTTTC. V usage is TRBV7-9 and J usage is TRBJ2-6, with a possible D match to TRBD1 (6 bases). From germline, CDR1 is SEHNR and CDR2 FQNEAQ (reference sequence). Trimming removed 6 bases at V and 1 base at J, with 10 bases between. This CDR3 contains 15 residues.

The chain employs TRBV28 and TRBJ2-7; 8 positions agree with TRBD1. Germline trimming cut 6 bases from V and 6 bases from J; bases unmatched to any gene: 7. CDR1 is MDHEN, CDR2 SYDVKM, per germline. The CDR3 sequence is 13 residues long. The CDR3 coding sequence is TGTGCCAGCAGGATGGACAGGGTAGGCGAGCAGTACTTC. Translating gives CASRMDRVGEQYF.

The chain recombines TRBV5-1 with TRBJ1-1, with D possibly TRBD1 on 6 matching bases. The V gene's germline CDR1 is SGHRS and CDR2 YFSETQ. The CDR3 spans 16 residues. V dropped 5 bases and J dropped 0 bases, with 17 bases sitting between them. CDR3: CASSRTGSHMNTEAFF. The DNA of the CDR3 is TGCGCCAGCAGTCGTACAGGGTCCCACATGAACACTGAAGCTTTCTTT.

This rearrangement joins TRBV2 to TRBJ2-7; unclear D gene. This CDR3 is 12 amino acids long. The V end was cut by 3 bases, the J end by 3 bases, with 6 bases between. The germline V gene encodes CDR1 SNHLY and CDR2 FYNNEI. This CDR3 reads CASSEGVYEQYF. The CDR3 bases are TGTGCCAGCAGTGAGGGTGTCTACGAGCAGTACTTC.

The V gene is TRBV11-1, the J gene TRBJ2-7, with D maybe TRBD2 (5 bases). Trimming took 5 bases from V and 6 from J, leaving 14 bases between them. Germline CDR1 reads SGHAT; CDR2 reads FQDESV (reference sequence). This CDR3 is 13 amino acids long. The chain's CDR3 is CASSPTRGFEQYF. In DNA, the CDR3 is TGTGCCAGCAGCCCGACCAGAGGGTTCGAGCAGTACTTC.

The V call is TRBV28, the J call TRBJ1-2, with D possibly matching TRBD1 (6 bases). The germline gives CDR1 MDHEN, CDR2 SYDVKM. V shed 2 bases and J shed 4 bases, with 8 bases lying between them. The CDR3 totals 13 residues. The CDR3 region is CASSLGTTYGYTF. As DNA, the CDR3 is TGTGCCAGCAGTTTAGGGACAACCTATGGCTACACCTTC.

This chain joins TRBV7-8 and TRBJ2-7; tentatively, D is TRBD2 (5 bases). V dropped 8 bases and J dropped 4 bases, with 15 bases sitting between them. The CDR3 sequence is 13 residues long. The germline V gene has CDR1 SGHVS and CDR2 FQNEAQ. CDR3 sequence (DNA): TGTGCCAGCGGAATAGGGAGCGAATACGAGCAGTACTTC. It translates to CASGIGSEYEQYF.

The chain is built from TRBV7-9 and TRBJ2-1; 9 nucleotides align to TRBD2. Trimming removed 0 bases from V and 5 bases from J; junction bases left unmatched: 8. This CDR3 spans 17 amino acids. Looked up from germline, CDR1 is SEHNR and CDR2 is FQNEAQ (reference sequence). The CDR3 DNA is TGTGCCAGCAGCTTAGCTAAGAGACTAGCGGCCAACAATGAGCAGTTCTTC. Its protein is CASSLAKRLAANNEQFF.

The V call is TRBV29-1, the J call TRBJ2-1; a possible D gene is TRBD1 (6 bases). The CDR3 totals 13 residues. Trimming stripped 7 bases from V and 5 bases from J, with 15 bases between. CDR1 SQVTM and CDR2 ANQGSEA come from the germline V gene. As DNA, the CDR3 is TGCAGCGGGGGACATTCAGCCAACAATGAGCAGTTCTTC. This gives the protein CSGGHSANNEQFF.

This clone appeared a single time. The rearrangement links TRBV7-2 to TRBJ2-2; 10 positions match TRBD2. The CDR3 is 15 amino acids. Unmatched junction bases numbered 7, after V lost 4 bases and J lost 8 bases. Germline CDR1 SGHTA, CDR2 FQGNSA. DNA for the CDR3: TGTGCCAGCAGCTGGGCTAGCGGGAGCAGTGGGGAGCTGTTTTTT. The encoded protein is CASSWASGSSGELFF.

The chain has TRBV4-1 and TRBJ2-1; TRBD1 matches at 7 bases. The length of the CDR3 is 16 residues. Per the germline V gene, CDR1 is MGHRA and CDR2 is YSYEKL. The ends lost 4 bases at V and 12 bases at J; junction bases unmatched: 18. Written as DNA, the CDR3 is TGCGCCAGCAGCCCAATATTGGACGAACAGGGGATGGGGCAGTTCTTC. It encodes CASSPILDEQGMGQFF.

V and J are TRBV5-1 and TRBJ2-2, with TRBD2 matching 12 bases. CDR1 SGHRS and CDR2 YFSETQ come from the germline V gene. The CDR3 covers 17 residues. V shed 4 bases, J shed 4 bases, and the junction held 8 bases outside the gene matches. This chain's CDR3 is CASSQGTSGWLTGELFF. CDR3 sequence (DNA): TGCGCCAGCAGCCAAGGGACTAGCGGGTGGCTCACCGGGGAGCTGTTTTTT.

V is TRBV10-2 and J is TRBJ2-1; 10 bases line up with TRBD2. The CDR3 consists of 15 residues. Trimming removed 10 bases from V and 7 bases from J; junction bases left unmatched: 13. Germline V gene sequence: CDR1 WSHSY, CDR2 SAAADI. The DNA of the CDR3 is TGCGCCACCGGGGGGAAGCGGGAGGGCCTGAATGAGCAGTTCTTC. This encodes CATGGKREGLNEQFF.

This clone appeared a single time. CDR3 DNA: TGTGCCAGCAGACAAACAGGGGAGGTGAAAAAACTGTTTTTT. Its protein is CASRQTGEVKKLFF. This chain connects TRBV6-5 to TRBJ1-4, with 7 bases identical to TRBD1. Germline V lookup: CDR1 MNHEY, CDR2 SVGAGI. The V segment lost 6 bases and the J segment 9 bases; nucleotides outside the gene matches: 10. The CDR3 extends over 14 amino acids.

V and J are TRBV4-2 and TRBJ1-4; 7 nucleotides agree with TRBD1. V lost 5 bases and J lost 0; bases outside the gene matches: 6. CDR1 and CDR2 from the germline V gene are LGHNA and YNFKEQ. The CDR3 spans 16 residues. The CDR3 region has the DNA TGTGCCAGCAGCTATCAGGGGGGGCCAACTAATGAAAAACTGTTTTTT. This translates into CASSYQGGPTNEKLFF.

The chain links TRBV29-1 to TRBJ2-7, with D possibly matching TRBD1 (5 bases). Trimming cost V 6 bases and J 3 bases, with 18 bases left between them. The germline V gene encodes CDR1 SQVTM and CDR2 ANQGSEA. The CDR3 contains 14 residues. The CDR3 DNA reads TGCAGCGTCCAAATCGGCAGGGCTGGCTACGAGCAGTACTTC. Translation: CSVQIGRAGYEQYF.